A selection of T cell receptor beta chains follows, all from one sample in a study of graft-versus-host responses after intestinal transplantation. TCRdb's table, derived via immunoSEQ multiplex PCR, lists solely in-frame clones and lacks some. The data hold 80,000 to 95,000 clones, with 85% to 95% observed a single time. Which antigens these TCRs recognize remains unknown. The sample in question was unstimulated CD8+ T cells sorted from spleen or lymph node cells, obtained before intestinal transplant. These receptors originate from a human donor who received an intestinal transplant. The CDR3 runs from the conserved cysteine through the conserved F or W. A D gene is named only where the DNA matches it firmly. Size is omitted from some rows. Given values are once, few, many or a class for expanded clones.

j_call: TRBJ2-1
clone_size: NA
d_call: NA
v_call: TRBV6-5
cdr3_nt: TGTGCCAGCAGTTACTCCTCAGGCCTTTACAATGAGCAGTTCTTC
cdr3_aa: CASSYSSGLYNEQFF

j_call: TRBJ1-5
clone_size: few
d_call: NA
v_call: TRBV6-1
cdr3_nt: NA
cdr3_aa: CASSDSGQGAQPQHF

j_call: TRBJ2-1
clone_size: NA
d_call: NA
v_call: TRBV11-2
cdr3_nt: TGTGCCAGCAGCGTTACCCTAGAAGTCGTCAATGAGCAGTTCTTC
cdr3_aa: CASSVTLEVVNEQFF

j_call: TRBJ2-6
clone_size: NA
d_call: TRBD2
v_call: TRBV14
cdr3_nt: TGTGCCAGCAGCCAACCTAGGGGCGGGGGATTAGCTGGGGCCAACGTCCTGACTTTC
cdr3_aa: CASSQPRGGGLAGANVLTF

j_call: TRBJ1-3
clone_size: NA
d_call: NA
v_call: TRBV4-1
cdr3_nt: TGCGCCAGCAGCCAAGATCTCTCCGGAAACACCATATATTTT
cdr3_aa: CASSQDLSGNTIYF

j_call: TRBJ2-2
clone_size: NA
d_call: NA
v_call: TRBV7-9
cdr3_nt: TGTGCCAGCAGCTTTTTACGGGGGGCCACCGGGGAGCTGTTTTTT
cdr3_aa: CASSFLRGATGELFF

j_call: TRBJ1-1
clone_size: NA
d_call: NA
v_call: TRBV27
cdr3_nt: TGTGCCAGCGCTCGGGGTCTCGGGACTGAAGCTTTCTTT
cdr3_aa: CASARGLGTEAFF

j_call: TRBJ1-6
clone_size: NA
d_call: NA
v_call: TRBV10-3
cdr3_nt: TGTGCCTCATCCGACCAGGATAATTCACCCCTCCACTTT
cdr3_aa: CASSDQDNSPLHF

j_call: TRBJ2-1
clone_size: NA
d_call: NA
v_call: TRBV19
cdr3_nt: TGTGCCAGTATGCTAGGGGCGGGGTACAATGAGCAGTTCTTC
cdr3_aa: CASMLGAGYNEQFF

j_call: TRBJ1-6
clone_size: NA
d_call: NA
v_call: TRBV10-3
cdr3_nt: TGTGCCATCAGTGAGTCCAAGGGGGTGCGAGCCCTCCACTTT
cdr3_aa: CAISESKGVRALHF

j_call: TRBJ2-1
clone_size: NA
d_call: NA
v_call: TRBV4-3
cdr3_nt: TGCGCCAGCAGCCAAGCATCCGGGGGTTATTACAATGAGCAGTTCTTC
cdr3_aa: CASSQASGGYYNEQFF

j_call: TRBJ2-3
clone_size: NA
d_call: TRBD2
v_call: TRBV6-6
cdr3_nt: TGTGCCAGCAGTCCAGGGGCGGGGGGGGACACTTTT
cdr3_aa: CASSPGAGGDTF

j_call: TRBJ2-2
clone_size: NA
d_call: TRBD2
v_call: TRBV6-5
cdr3_nt: TGTGCCAGCGGGACTAGCTTCGGGGAGCTGTTTTTT
cdr3_aa: CASGTSFGELFF